Here is one TCR beta chain with its context. What it recognizes is unknown. This CDR3 has 12 residues. CDR1 is MNHEY and CDR2 is SMNVEV in the germline V gene (reference sequence). Trimming cost V 6 bases and J 8 bases, with 10 bases left between them. The data stem from a study of shared clonotypes between healthy human individuals. As for the study in general: Three CD4 naive, three CD4 memory, two CD8 naive and one CD8 memory plate were used per donor. Study-level findings and limits: Despite large depth, sorted-subset datasets appeared incompletely sequenced.

The repertoire was sequenced with immunoSEQ multiplex PCR; TCRdb's copy has only in-frame clones and lacks some. The sample contains some 2.3 million clones, 85% to 95% of which appear only once. This chain uses TRBV27 with TRBJ2-2, with D hard to call. The source is a man aged 18 to 30 in good health. Some clones in this sample may be carry-over from other donors' samples. Sequenced: naive CD4+ T cells from PBMCs. Described subset: CD45RA+ positively selected. In DNA form, the CDR3 reads TGTGCCAGCAGGACGGAATATGGGGAGCTGTTTTTT. This encodes CASRTEYGELFF.